The clone carrying this T cell receptor beta chain was seen a few times. With 5 bases removed from V and 0 bases from J, the gap between germline ends came to 11 bases. This CDR3 has 15 residues. Germline V CDR1 and CDR2: MNHNS, SASEGT. The data derive from a study of metastatic and nonmetastatic thyroid tumors. Thyroid surgery was preceded by no treatment in any patient. TCRdb reprocessed the PCR reads via MiXCR. The table has 15,000 to 20,000 clones, under 30% seen once; the top ten hold about 9.4%. The clonotype comes from a female donor with papillary thyroid cancer or a benign thyroid nodule (not recorded which). Some clones in this sample may be carry-over from other donors' samples. The chain uses TRBV6-1 and TRBJ2-1; D gene uncertain. The specimen was adjacent normal tissue. For the CDR3, the DNA is TGTGCCAGCAGTTTAGGAGCTTTCTCCTACAATGAGCAGTTCTTC. This gives the protein CASSLGAFSYNEQFF.